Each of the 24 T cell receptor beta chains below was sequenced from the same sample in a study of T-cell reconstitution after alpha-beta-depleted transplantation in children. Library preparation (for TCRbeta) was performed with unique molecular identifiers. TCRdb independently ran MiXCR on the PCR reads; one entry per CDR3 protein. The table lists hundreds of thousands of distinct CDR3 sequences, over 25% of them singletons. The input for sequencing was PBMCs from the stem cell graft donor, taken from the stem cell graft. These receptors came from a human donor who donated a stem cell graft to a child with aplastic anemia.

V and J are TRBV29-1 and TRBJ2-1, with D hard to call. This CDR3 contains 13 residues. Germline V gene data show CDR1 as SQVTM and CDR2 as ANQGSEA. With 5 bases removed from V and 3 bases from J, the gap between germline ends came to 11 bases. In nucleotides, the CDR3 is TGCAGCGTTCCGCGGATTGACTACAATGAGCAGTTCTTC. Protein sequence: CSVPRIDYNEQFF.

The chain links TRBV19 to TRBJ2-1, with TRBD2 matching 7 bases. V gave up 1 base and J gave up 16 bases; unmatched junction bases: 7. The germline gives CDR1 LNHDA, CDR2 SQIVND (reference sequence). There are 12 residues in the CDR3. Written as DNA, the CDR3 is TGTGCCAGTAGTATAGGTACTAGCGCGGAATTCTTC. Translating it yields CASSIGTSAEFF.

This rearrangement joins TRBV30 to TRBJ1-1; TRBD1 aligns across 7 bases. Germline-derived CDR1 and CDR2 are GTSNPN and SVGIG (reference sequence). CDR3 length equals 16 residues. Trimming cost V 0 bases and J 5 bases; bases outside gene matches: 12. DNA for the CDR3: TGTGCCTGGAGTGTACTAGGGGGCGGGGGTGGTACTGAAGCTTTCTTT. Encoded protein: CAWSVLGGGGGTEAFF.

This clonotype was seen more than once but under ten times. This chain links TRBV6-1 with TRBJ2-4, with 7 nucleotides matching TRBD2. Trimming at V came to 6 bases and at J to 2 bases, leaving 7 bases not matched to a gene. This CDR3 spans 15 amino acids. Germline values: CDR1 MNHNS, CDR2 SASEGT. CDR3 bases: TGTGCCAGCAGCCCCTGGGAGGGCTCCAAAAACATTCAGTACTTC. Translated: CASSPWEGSKNIQYF.

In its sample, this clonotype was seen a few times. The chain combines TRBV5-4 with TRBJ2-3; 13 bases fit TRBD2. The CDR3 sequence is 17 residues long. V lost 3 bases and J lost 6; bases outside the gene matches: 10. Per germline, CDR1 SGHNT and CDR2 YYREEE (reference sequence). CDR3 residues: CASSSGRLAGGQDTQYF. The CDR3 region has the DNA TGTGCCAGCAGCTCCGGGAGACTAGCGGGAGGCCAGGATACGCAGTATTTT.

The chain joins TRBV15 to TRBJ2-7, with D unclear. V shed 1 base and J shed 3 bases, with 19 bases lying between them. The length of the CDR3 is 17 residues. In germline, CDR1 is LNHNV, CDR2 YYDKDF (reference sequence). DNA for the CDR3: TGTGCCACCAGCAGAGTACAAGGACCCGAGAGCCTCTACGAGCAGTACTTC. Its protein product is CATSRVQGPESLYEQYF. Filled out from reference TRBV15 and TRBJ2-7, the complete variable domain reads DAMVIQNPRYQVTQFGKPVTLSCSQTLNHNVMYWYQQKSSQAPKLLFHYYDKDFNNEADTPDNFQSRRPNTSFCFLDIRSPGLGDTAMYLCATSRVQGPESLYEQYFGPGTRLTVT.

For the CDR3, the DNA is TGTGCCAGCACTCGGACAGGCTCTCAGCCCCAGCATTTT. Its protein is CASTRTGSQPQHF. The chain is built from TRBV12-3 or TRBV12-4 and TRBJ1-5, with 7 bases that match TRBD1. The CDR3 spans 13 residues. V lost 7 bases and J lost 6; bases outside the gene matches: 6.

CDR3 residues: CASSRQGRDTQYF. The CDR3 DNA sequence: TGTGCCAGCAGTCGACAGGGCCGGGATACGCAGTATTTT. The chain has TRBV6-4 and TRBJ2-3; 7 positions agree with TRBD1. J lost 6 bases, V lost 5 bases, and 5 bases had no gene match. There are 13 residues in the CDR3. Germline CDR1 MRHNA, CDR2 SNTAGT.

This chain's CDR3 is CASSDLAGVGEQFF. The CDR3 DNA is TGTGCCAGCAGTGACTTAGCGGGAGTAGGTGAGCAGTTCTTC. The chain couples TRBV6-4 to TRBJ2-1; 9 positions match TRBD2. The ends lost 1 base at V and 9 bases at J; junction bases unmatched: 4. This CDR3 has 14 amino acids. Germline CDR1 is MRHNA and CDR2 is SNTAGT.

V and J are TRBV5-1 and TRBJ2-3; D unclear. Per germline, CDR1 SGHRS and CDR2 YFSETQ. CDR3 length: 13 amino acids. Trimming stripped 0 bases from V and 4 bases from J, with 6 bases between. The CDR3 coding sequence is TGCGCCAGCAGCTTGGAAGCTGCAGATACGCAGTATTTT. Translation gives CASSLEAADTQYF.

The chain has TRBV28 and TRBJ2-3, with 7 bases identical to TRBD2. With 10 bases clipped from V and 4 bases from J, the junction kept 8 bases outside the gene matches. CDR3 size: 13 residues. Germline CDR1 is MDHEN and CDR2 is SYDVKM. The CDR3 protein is CANRPSGADTQYF. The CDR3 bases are TGTGCCAACCGACCAAGCGGGGCAGATACGCAGTATTTT.

This CDR3 is CASSFSVETQYF. The CDR3 DNA sequence: TGTGCCAGCAGTTTCTCTGTGGAGACCCAGTACTTC. The rearrangement joins TRBV6-2 or TRBV6-3 to TRBJ2-5; D not certain. The V end was cut by 4 bases, the J end by 5 bases, with 8 bases between. The CDR3 runs 12 residues. Germline values: CDR1 MNHEY, CDR2 SVGEGT.

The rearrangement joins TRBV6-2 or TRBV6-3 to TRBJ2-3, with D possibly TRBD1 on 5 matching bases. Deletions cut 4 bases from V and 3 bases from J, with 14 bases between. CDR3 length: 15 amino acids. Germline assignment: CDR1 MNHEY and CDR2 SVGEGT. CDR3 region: CASSWPGSGTDTQYF. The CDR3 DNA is TGTGCCAGCAGTTGGCCAGGGTCGGGTACAGATACGCAGTATTTT.

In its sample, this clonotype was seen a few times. Here the CDR3 DNA reads TGTGCCAGCAGAACCGGATTGAATAGCAATCAGCCCCAGCATTTT. It codes for CASRTGLNSNQPQHF. This chain uses TRBV6-1 with TRBJ1-5; no reliable D call. V gave up 6 bases and J gave up 0 bases, with 12 bases separating them. CDR1 and CDR2 from the germline V gene are MNHNS and SASEGT. CDR3 length equals 15 residues.

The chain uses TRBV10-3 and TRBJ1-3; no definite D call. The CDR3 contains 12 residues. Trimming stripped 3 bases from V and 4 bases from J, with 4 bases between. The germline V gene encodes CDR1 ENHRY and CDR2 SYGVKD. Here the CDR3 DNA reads TGTGCCATCAGTGACAAGGGAAACACCATATATTTT. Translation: CAISDKGNTIYF.

The DNA of the CDR3 is TGTGCCAGCAGCTTTTTTGGGGCAGGCGAGGGAAACACCATATATTTT. Amino acids: CASSFFGAGEGNTIYF. J is TRBJ1-3 and V is TRBV7-2, with D perhaps matching TRBD1 (5 bases). CDR3 size: 16 residues. Trimming shortened V by 3 bases and J by 4 bases, and 16 bases separated the two germline ends. Looked up from germline, CDR1 is SGHTA and CDR2 is FQGNSA.

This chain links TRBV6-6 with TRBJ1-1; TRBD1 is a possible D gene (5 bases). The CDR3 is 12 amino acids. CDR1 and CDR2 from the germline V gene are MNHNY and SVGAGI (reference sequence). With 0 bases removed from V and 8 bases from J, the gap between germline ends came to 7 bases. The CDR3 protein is CASSYSEGEAFF. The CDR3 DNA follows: TGTGCCAGCAGTTACTCAGAGGGGGAAGCTTTCTTT.

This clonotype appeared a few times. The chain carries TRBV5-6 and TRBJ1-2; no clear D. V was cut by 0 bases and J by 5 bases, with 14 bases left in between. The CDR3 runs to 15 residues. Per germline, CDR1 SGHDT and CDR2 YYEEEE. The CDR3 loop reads CASSLDGPSRYGYTF. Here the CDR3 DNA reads TGTGCCAGCAGCTTGGATGGCCCCTCGCGGTATGGCTACACCTTC.

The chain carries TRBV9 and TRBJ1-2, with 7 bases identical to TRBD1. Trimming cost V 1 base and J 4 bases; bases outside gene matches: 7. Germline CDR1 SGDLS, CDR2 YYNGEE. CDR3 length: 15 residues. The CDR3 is CASSVSGQDLYGYTF. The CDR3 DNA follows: TGTGCCAGCAGCGTATCCGGACAGGACCTCTATGGCTACACCTTC.

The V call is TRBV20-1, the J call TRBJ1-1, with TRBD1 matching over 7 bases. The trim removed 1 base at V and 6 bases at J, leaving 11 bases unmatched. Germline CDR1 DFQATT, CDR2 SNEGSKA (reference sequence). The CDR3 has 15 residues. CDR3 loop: CSARALDRPRAEAFF. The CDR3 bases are TGCAGTGCTAGAGCCCTGGACAGGCCTAGGGCTGAAGCTTTCTTT.

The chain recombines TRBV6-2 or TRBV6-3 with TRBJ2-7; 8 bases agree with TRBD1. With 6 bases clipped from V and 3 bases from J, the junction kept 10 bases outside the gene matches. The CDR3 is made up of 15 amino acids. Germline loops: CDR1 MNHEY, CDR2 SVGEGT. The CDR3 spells CASRNDRGPLYEQYV. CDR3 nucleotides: TGTGCCAGCAGGAATGACAGGGGCCCCCTCTACGAGCAGTACGTC.

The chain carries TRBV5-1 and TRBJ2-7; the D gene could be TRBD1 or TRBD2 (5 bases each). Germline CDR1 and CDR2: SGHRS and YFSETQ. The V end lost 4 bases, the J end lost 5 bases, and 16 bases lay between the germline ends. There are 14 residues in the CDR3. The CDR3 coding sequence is TGCGCCAGCAGCATCAGGGAGCCTTCGGACGAGCAGTACTTC. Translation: CASSIREPSDEQYF.

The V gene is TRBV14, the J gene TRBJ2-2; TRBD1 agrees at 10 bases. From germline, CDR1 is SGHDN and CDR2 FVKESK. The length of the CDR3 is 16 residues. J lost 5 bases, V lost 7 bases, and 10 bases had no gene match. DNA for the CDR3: TGTGCCAGCACCATCGAACCGGGACAGGGGACCGGGGAGCTGTTTTTT. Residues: CASTIEPGQGTGELFF.

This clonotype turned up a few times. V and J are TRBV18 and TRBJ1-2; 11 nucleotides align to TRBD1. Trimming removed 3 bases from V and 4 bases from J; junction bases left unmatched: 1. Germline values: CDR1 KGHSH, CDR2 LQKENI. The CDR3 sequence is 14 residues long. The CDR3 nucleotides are TGTGCCAGCTCACCTGGACAGGGGGCCTATGGCTACACCTTC. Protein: CASSPGQGAYGYTF.